The clone carrying this T cell receptor (beta chain) was found a few times. Run at survey level, the immunoSEQ assay was version v3.0. Produced via immunoSEQ multiplex PCR; TCRdb's table is partial and in-frame only. The sample yields some 18,000 clones, about four fifths seen once. The sample comes from a study of long-term antiretroviral therapy in people with HIV. The CDR3 has 11 residues. Trimming cost V 6 bases and J 5 bases, with 6 bases left between them. The germline gives CDR1 SGHTA, CDR2 FQGTGA. The source material was unsorted PBMCs, sampled 0.6 years after starting antiretroviral therapy. This TCR was recovered from a woman younger than 35 with HIV. This chain joins TRBV7-3 and TRBJ2-3; tentative D call: TRBD1 (5 bases). This CDR3 reads CASRDKDTQYF. As DNA, the CDR3 is TGTGCCAGCAGGGACAAAGATACGCAGTATTTT.